These T cell receptor beta chains were read from a single sample in a study of PD-1 blockade in classical Hodgkin lymphoma. The repertoire was sequenced with immunoSEQ multiplex PCR; TCRdb's copy has only in-frame clones and lacks some. The table records 20,000 to 30,000 clones, around two thirds of them present only once. The specimen was peripheral blood mononuclear cells (PBMCs), collected before the second cycle of nivolumab. These receptors were collected from a human donor with classical Hodgkin lymphoma. CDR3s include the opening cysteine and the closing phenylalanine or tryptophan. Each record gives: J gene, D gene, clone size, V gene, CDR3 DNA, CDR3 protein. The D gene is left open where the match is weak. Clone size, where shown, is once, few, many, or a class for clones that have expanded.

>TRBJ2-3|TRBD1|once|TRBV19
TGTGCCAGTAGGCAGGCAGGGGGACACAGGGATACGCAGTATTTT
CASRQAGGHRDTQYF
>TRBJ1-1|TRBD1|NA|TRBV7-2
TGTGCCAGCAGCTTAGGGACAGGACAGGGGGTGACTGAAGCTTTCTTT
CASSLGTGQGVTEAFF
>TRBJ1-5|NA|few|TRBV30
TGTGCCTGGAGCGCTGACAGCGTTCAGCCCCAGCATTTT
CAWSADSVQPQHF
>TRBJ2-3|TRBD2|NA|TRBV4-3
TGCGCCAGCAGCCAAAGGCCTAGCGGGGCCACAGATACGCAGTATTTT
CASSQRPSGATDTQYF
>TRBJ1-3|NA|NA|TRBV10-3
TGTGCCATCAGTGATAGAAAAGGTTACTCCTTTCTCTCTGGAAACACCATATATTTT
CAISDRKGYSFLSGNTIYF
>TRBJ1-2|NA|many|TRBV5-1
TGCGCCAGCAGCTTGGGACAGTCCTATGGCTACACCTTC
CASSLGQSYGYTF
>TRBJ1-1|NA|few|TRBV9
TGTGCCAGCAGCGTAGCAATCGGGAACACTGAAGCTTTCTTT
CASSVAIGNTEAFF
>TRBJ2-2|NA|NA|TRBV19
TGTGCCAGTAGTCCCTTAAGGAGGGAACAGGGCACCGGGGAGCTGTTTTTT
CASSPLRREQGTGELFF
>TRBJ2-1|NA|NA|TRBV5-5
TGTGCCAGCCTTACCGGGATCGAATATTATGAGCAGTTCTTC
CASLTGIEYYEQFF
>TRBJ1-4|TRBD1|NA|TRBV6-5
TGTGCCAGCAGTCCCGGGACAGGGTACGAAAAACTGTTTTTT
CASSPGTGYEKLFF
>TRBJ1-1|NA|NA|TRBV28
TGTGCCAGCAGTTTAGGTAGCGGAGGGAGCACTGAAGCTTTCTTT
CASSLGSGGSTEAFF
>TRBJ2-3|TRBD2|NA|TRBV6-5
TGTGCCAGCAGTTACTGGTCTAGCGGGGGGGAAGATACGCAGTATTTT
CASSYWSSGGEDTQYF
>TRBJ1-4|NA|NA|TRBV2
TGTGCCAGCAGGTCCGAAGGGTTGGTTTCGGAAAAACTGTTTTTT
CASRSEGLVSEKLFF
>TRBJ2-1|TRBD1|NA|TRBV5-1
TGCGCCAGCAGCTTGGGACAGGGGGCCTACAATGAGCAGTTCTTC
CASSLGQGAYNEQFF
>TRBJ2-5|TRBD2|NA|TRBV28
TGTGCCAGCAGTTTACCCCAGCGGGGGAGCCAAGAGACCCAGTACTTC
CASSLPQRGSQETQYF
>TRBJ1-3|NA|NA|TRBV18
TGTGCCAGCTCACCACCGTTTAGGCCCTCTGGAAACACCATATATTTT
CASSPPFRPSGNTIYF
>TRBJ2-7|NA|NA|TRBV27
TGTGCCAGCAGTCACCTAGCTCCACCCACAGGGGAGCAGTACTTC
CASSHLAPPTGEQYF
>TRBJ2-2|TRBD2|once|TRBV7-7
TGTGCCAGCGGAGCGGGGGGGGTCAACACCGGGGAGCTGTTTTTT
CASGAGGVNTGELFF
>TRBJ2-5|NA|once|TRBV5-8
TGTGCCAGCAGCGTCAGGGATAGGCTGGGAGAGACCCAGTACTTC
CASSVRDRLGETQYF
>TRBJ2-1|NA|NA|TRBV13
TGTGCCAGCAGCTTGAGAGGGAATGAGCAGTTCTTC
CASSLRGNEQFF
>TRBJ2-7|NA|NA|TRBV19
TGTGCCAGTAGTACCTGGACAGTTGGAGGTTACGAGCAGTACTTC
CASSTWTVGGYEQYF
>TRBJ2-2|TRBD1|few|TRBV28
TGTGCCACAGGGGGCTCGACCACCGGGGAGCTGTTTTTT
CATGGSTTGELFF
>TRBJ2-3|TRBD1|NA|TRBV28
TGTGCCAGCAGGACGGACAGGACCAACACAGATACGCAGTATTTT
CASRTDRTNTDTQYF
>TRBJ2-1|NA|once|TRBV19
TGTGCCAGTAGTATAGATCAGGGATCAAATGAGCAGTTCTTC
CASSIDQGSNEQFF
>TRBJ2-3|NA|NA|TRBV30
TGTGCCTGGAGTGGACGGAGCACAGATACGCAGTATTTT
CAWSGRSTDTQYF
>TRBJ2-1|TRBD2|NA|TRBV7-2
TGTGCCAGCAGCTTAGACCCTCGGCTAGCGGGGGCCTTCTACAATGAGCAGTTCTTC
CASSLDPRLAGAFYNEQFF
>TRBJ2-5|NA|NA|TRBV21-1
TGTGCCAGCAGCAAAGGAGCCAGAAAAGAGACCCAGTACTTC
CASSKGARKETQYF
>TRBJ2-5|NA|NA|TRBV7-2
TGTGCCAGCAGCTTAGACTGGGAGACCCAGTACTTC
CASSLDWETQYF
>TRBJ1-2|NA|NA|TRBV29-1
TGCAGCGTTGTGGGGGGCGACTATGGCTACACCTTC
CSVVGGDYGYTF
>TRBJ2-3|NA|NA|TRBV29-1
TGCAGCGTTTTTTCGAGGGGCACAGATACGCAGTATTTT
CSVFSRGTDTQYF
>TRBJ2-3|NA|NA|TRBV7-9
TGTGCCAGCAGCTTAACTCTTCAGTCCGATACGCAGTATTTT
CASSLTLQSDTQYF
>TRBJ1-2|NA|NA|TRBV4-3
TGCGCCAGCAGCCCTGGCTGGGGGGATGGATATGGCTACACCTTC
CASSPGWGDGYGYTF
>TRBJ1-6|TRBD1|NA|TRBV6-4
TGTGCCAGCATTCTACAGGGGATCAGCTCCTATAATTCACCCCTCCACTTT
CASILQGISSYNSPLHF
>TRBJ1-2|NA|NA|TRBV2
TGTGCCAGCAGTGAAGAAGGGAACTATGGCTACACCTTC
CASSEEGNYGYTF
>TRBJ1-3|TRBD1|few|TRBV25-1
TGTGCCAGCAGTGTCGGGACAGGGGTAGGAAACACCATATATTTT
CASSVGTGVGNTIYF
>TRBJ1-1|NA|NA|TRBV6-5
TGTGCCAGCAGTTACGTGGGAGATACTGAAGCTTTCTTT
CASSYVGDTEAFF
>TRBJ2-5|NA|once|TRBV15
TGTGCCACCAGCCGTACGGGACTGCTCCAAGAGACCCAGTACTTC
CATSRTGLLQETQYF
>TRBJ2-5|NA|NA|TRBV28
TGTGCCAGCAGTTTTGGTAGGGAGACCCAGTACTTC
CASSFGRETQYF
>TRBJ1-1|NA|few|TRBV9
TGTGCCAGCAGCGTAGCTCCAGAGAACACTGAAGCTTTCTTT
CASSVAPENTEAFF
>TRBJ2-3|NA|NA|TRBV10-3
TGTGCCATCAGTGAGCAAACGCAGTATTTT
CAISEQTQYF
>TRBJ1-6|NA|NA|TRBV25-1
TGTGCCAGCAGTGAGGCGGGAGGTAGGAATTCACCCCTCCACTTT
CASSEAGGRNSPLHF